Listed here are 22 T cell receptor beta chains from one sample, sequenced in a study of T cell responses to AZD1222 COVID-19 vaccine. Clones were sequenced by immunoSEQ multiplex PCR, and TCRdb holds only the in-frame ones, with some missing. The sample carries under 150,000 clones, about 89% recorded once. Material: peripheral blood, obtained on day 0 of MenACWY control vaccination. These receptors were collected from an adult in good health.

This clone has just one count. The chain links TRBV15 to TRBJ2-5; D call uncertain. Trimming removed 0 bases at V and 2 bases at J, with 10 bases between. The CDR3 covers 15 residues. The germline CDR1 and CDR2 sequences are LNHNV and YYDKDF (reference sequence). CDR3 DNA sequence: TGTGCCACCAGCAGAGATCCCTACGCTCAAGAGACCCAGTACTTC. Translation: CATSRDPYAQETQYF. Looking up the rest from reference TRBV15 and TRBJ2-5 gives the full variable domain: DAMVIQNPRYQVTQFGKPVTLSCSQTLNHNVMYWYQQKSSQAPKLLFHYYDKDFNNEADTPDNFQSRRPNTSFCFLDIRSPGLGDTAMYLCATSRDPYAQETQYFGPGTRLLVL.

Comments on this clone: One end of the junction varies from germline; a read error may be responsible. The J gene is TRBJ1-2, the V gene TRBV29-1; no reliable D call. The CDR3 loop spans 13 amino acids. Germline V lookup: CDR1 SQVTM, CDR2 ANQGSEA. The CDR3 DNA follows: TGCAGCGTTTCCCGGGAGGGCGACTACGGCTACACCTTC. This sequence encodes CSVSREGDYGYTF. Together with reference TRBV29-1 and TRBJ1-2, the CDR3 gives the full variable domain: SAVISQKPSRDICQRGTSLTIQCQVDSQVTMMFWYRQQPGQSLTLIATANQGSEATYESGFVIDKFPISRPNLTFSTLTVSNMSPEDSSIYLCSVSREGDYGYTFGSGTRLTVV.

CDR3 bases: TGTGCCAGCAGCTTCTCGGAGGGTGACACTGAAGCTTTCTTT. Translating it yields CASSFSEGDTEAFF. The J gene is TRBJ1-1, the V gene TRBV7-6, with unresolved D. The CDR3 is 14 residues long. Trimming pared 3 bases from V and 3 bases from J, leaving 11 bases between. Looked up from germline, CDR1 is SGHVS and CDR2 is FNYEAQ.

The chain's CDR3 is CASSGWGNTEAFF. CDR3 coding DNA: TGTGCCAGCAGTGGATGGGGGAACACTGAAGCTTTCTTT. The chain couples TRBV2 to TRBJ1-1; D unresolved. CDR1 is SNHLY and CDR2 is FYNNEI in the germline V gene. The CDR3 has 13 amino acids. V gave up 4 bases and J gave up 1 base, with 7 bases separating them.

This sequence joins TRBV5-8 and TRBJ2-7; D is ambiguous. The CDR3 consists of 11 residues. Deletions cut 7 bases from V and 6 bases from J, with 11 bases between. Germline CDR1 is SGHTS and CDR2 is YDEGEE. Here the CDR3 DNA reads TGTGCCAGCTTGTCCTGGGGCGAGCAGTACTTC. Amino acids: CASLSWGEQYF.

The chain combines TRBV28 with TRBJ2-7; D unclear. The CDR3 is 13 amino acids. V gave up 8 bases and J gave up 5 bases, with 16 bases separating them. The germline V gene has CDR1 MDHEN and CDR2 SYDVKM. CDR3 sequence: CASGSTLYDEQYF. CDR3 bases: TGTGCCAGCGGTTCCACGCTTTATGACGAGCAGTACTTC.

This chain joins TRBV3-1 (or the pseudogene TRBV3-2) and TRBJ1-1; 11 positions match TRBD1. The CDR3 has 17 residues. Germline loops: CDR1 LGHDT, CDR2 YNNKEL (reference sequence). With V trimmed by 3 bases and J by 1 base, 7 bases remained unmatched. The CDR3 spells CASSHPGQGARNTEAFF. The CDR3 DNA reads TGTGCCAGCAGCCACCCTGGACAGGGGGCGAGGAACACTGAAGCTTTCTTT.

The rearrangement joins TRBV4-1 to TRBJ2-7; the D is unclear. The CDR3 has 14 residues. Trimming pared 1 base from V and 3 bases from J, leaving 10 bases between. Looked up from germline, CDR1 is MGHRA and CDR2 is YSYEKL. In nucleotides, the CDR3 is TGCGCCAGCAGCCAAGGGTCCACGATCTACGAGCAGTACTTC. This codes for CASSQGSTIYEQYF.

The chain joins TRBV28 to TRBJ1-6; D unclear. The CDR3 has 16 amino acids. Germline values: CDR1 MDHEN, CDR2 SYDVKM. V dropped 5 bases and J dropped 7 bases, with 18 bases sitting between them. As DNA, the CDR3 is TGTGCCAGCAGTGAAGTCCGGTCCTCGGGGAATTCACCCCTCCACTTT. This translates into CASSEVRSSGNSPLHF.

V and J are TRBV11-2 and TRBJ2-3; D gene uncertain. Trimming took off 5 bases at V and 0 bases at J, with 21 bases between the two ends. Germline assignment: CDR1 SGHAT and CDR2 FQNNGV. The CDR3 consists of 18 residues. CDR3 residues: CASSRNVAPLSSTDTQYF. The CDR3 region has the DNA TGTGCCAGCAGCCGAAATGTGGCTCCCTTATCTAGCACAGATACGCAGTATTTT. The complete variable domain, with remaining parts taken from reference TRBV11-2 and TRBJ2-3, reads EAGVAQSPRYKIIEKRQSVAFWCNPISGHATLYWYQQILGQGPKLLIQFQNNGVVDDSQLPKDRFSAERLKGVDSTLKIQPAKLEDSAVYLCASSRNVAPLSSTDTQYFGPGTRLTVL.

The rearrangement links TRBV7-9 to TRBJ2-2; perhaps TRBD2 as D (5 bases). V was pared by 2 bases and J by 8 bases, with 15 bases between. The germline V gene has CDR1 SEHNR and CDR2 FQNEAQ (reference sequence). The CDR3 length is 15 residues. The DNA of the CDR3 is TGTGCCAGCAGCTTATCGGCGGGCCCTGAGGGGGAGCTGTTTTTT. Translation gives CASSLSAGPEGELFF.

This rearrangement joins TRBV5-1 to TRBJ1-4; TRBD1 agrees at 8 bases. This CDR3 comprises 15 residues. The trim removed 4 bases at V and 3 bases at J, leaving 5 bases unmatched. Germline CDR1 and CDR2: SGHRS and YFSETQ. DNA for the CDR3: TGCGCCAGCAGCAAGTTACAGGGGGCTAATGAAAAACTGTTTTTT. It yields the protein CASSKLQGANEKLFF.

V gene TRBV6-5 combines with J gene TRBJ1-1; TRBD1 might be the D (5 bases). Per germline, CDR1 MNHEY and CDR2 SVGAGI. The CDR3 contains 14 residues. The V end was cut by 0 bases, the J end by 6 bases, with 11 bases between. The CDR3 sequence is CASSYSGEESEAFF. Here the CDR3 DNA reads TGTGCCAGCAGTTACTCGGGGGAGGAGTCTGAAGCTTTCTTT.

The chain employs TRBV9 and TRBJ2-7; possible D gene TRBD1, 5 bases. Trimming stripped 2 bases from V and 7 bases from J, with 13 bases between. Germline-derived CDR1 and CDR2 are SGDLS and YYNGEE. This CDR3 spans 13 amino acids. CDR3 nucleotides: TGTGCCAGCAGCGTTAGGGGCCTGGGTGAGCAGTACTTC. It translates to CASSVRGLGEQYF.

This clone was detected only once. V gene TRBV18 combines with J gene TRBJ1-2, with D unclear. This CDR3 comprises 13 residues. Trimming pared 2 bases from V and 8 bases from J, leaving 12 bases between. Germline V lookup: CDR1 KGHSH, CDR2 LQKENI. CDR3 region: CASSPTGGRGYTF. The CDR3 coding sequence is TGTGCCAGCTCACCAACGGGTGGAAGGGGCTACACCTTC.

This chain connects TRBV11-2 to TRBJ1-1; D gene unclear. The CDR3 is 12 amino acids. Trimming took 1 base from V and 4 from J, leaving 4 bases between them. Germline loops: CDR1 SGHAT, CDR2 FQNNGV. CDR3 DNA: TGTGCCAGCAGCTTAGGTCCCACTGAAGCTTTCTTT. Translated, it gives CASSLGPTEAFF.

The chain recombines TRBV6-6 with TRBJ1-5; D not certain. CDR1 is MNHNY, CDR2 SVGAGI, per germline (reference sequence). Trimming stripped 7 bases from V and 4 bases from J, with 14 bases between. This CDR3 has 14 residues. The CDR3 coding sequence is TGTGCCAGCAAGGAGTTAAGTTTGAATCAGCCCCAGCATTTT. This gives the protein CASKELSLNQPQHF.

This clone showed up just once. The chain links TRBV10-1 to TRBJ1-6; D gene unclear. This CDR3 spans 12 amino acids. Trimming pared 3 bases from V and 5 bases from J, leaving 2 bases between. Germline lookup yields CDR1 WNHNN and CDR2 SYGVQD (reference sequence). CDR3 region: CASSDDNSPLHF. The CDR3 DNA follows: TGCGCCAGCAGTGATGATAATTCACCCCTCCACTTT.

The rearrangement links TRBV5-1 to TRBJ1-4; D is uncertain. The V gene lost 3 bases and the J gene lost 7 bases, with 16 bases spanning the gap. This CDR3 spans 15 amino acids. Per germline, CDR1 SGHRS and CDR2 YFSETQ. DNA of the CDR3: TGCGCCAGCAGCTCCGGAGACGGCTTTGGTGAAAAACTGTTTTTT. This encodes CASSSGDGFGEKLFF.

This chain joins TRBV5-8 and TRBJ1-1, with 9 bases aligning to TRBD1. The CDR3 covers 15 residues. CDR1 and CDR2 from the germline V gene are SGHTS and YDEGEE. The J segment lost 5 bases and the V segment lost 2 bases, leaving 7 bases of the junction unmatched. The chain's CDR3 is CASSLGTGLPTEAFF. The CDR3, as DNA: TGTGCCAGCAGCTTAGGGACAGGGCTGCCAACTGAAGCTTTCTTT.

CDR3 sequence: CAIMASPDYGYTF. The CDR3 DNA reads TGTGCCATTATGGCCTCGCCGGACTATGGCTACACCTTC. The V call is TRBV28, the J call TRBJ1-2, with unresolved D. The CDR3 sequence is 13 residues long. CDR1 and CDR2 (germline): MDHEN, SYDVKM. V lost 10 bases, J lost 3 bases, and 15 bases lay in between.

The chain employs TRBV7-9 and TRBJ2-7, with unresolved D. Trimming took off 5 bases at V and 2 bases at J, with 7 bases between the two ends. CDR3 length: 12 residues. The germline CDR1 and CDR2 sequences are SEHNR and FQNEAQ (reference sequence). The CDR3 reads CASSLVTYEQYF. Written as DNA, the CDR3 is TGTGCCAGCAGCCTGGTTACCTACGAGCAGTACTTC.